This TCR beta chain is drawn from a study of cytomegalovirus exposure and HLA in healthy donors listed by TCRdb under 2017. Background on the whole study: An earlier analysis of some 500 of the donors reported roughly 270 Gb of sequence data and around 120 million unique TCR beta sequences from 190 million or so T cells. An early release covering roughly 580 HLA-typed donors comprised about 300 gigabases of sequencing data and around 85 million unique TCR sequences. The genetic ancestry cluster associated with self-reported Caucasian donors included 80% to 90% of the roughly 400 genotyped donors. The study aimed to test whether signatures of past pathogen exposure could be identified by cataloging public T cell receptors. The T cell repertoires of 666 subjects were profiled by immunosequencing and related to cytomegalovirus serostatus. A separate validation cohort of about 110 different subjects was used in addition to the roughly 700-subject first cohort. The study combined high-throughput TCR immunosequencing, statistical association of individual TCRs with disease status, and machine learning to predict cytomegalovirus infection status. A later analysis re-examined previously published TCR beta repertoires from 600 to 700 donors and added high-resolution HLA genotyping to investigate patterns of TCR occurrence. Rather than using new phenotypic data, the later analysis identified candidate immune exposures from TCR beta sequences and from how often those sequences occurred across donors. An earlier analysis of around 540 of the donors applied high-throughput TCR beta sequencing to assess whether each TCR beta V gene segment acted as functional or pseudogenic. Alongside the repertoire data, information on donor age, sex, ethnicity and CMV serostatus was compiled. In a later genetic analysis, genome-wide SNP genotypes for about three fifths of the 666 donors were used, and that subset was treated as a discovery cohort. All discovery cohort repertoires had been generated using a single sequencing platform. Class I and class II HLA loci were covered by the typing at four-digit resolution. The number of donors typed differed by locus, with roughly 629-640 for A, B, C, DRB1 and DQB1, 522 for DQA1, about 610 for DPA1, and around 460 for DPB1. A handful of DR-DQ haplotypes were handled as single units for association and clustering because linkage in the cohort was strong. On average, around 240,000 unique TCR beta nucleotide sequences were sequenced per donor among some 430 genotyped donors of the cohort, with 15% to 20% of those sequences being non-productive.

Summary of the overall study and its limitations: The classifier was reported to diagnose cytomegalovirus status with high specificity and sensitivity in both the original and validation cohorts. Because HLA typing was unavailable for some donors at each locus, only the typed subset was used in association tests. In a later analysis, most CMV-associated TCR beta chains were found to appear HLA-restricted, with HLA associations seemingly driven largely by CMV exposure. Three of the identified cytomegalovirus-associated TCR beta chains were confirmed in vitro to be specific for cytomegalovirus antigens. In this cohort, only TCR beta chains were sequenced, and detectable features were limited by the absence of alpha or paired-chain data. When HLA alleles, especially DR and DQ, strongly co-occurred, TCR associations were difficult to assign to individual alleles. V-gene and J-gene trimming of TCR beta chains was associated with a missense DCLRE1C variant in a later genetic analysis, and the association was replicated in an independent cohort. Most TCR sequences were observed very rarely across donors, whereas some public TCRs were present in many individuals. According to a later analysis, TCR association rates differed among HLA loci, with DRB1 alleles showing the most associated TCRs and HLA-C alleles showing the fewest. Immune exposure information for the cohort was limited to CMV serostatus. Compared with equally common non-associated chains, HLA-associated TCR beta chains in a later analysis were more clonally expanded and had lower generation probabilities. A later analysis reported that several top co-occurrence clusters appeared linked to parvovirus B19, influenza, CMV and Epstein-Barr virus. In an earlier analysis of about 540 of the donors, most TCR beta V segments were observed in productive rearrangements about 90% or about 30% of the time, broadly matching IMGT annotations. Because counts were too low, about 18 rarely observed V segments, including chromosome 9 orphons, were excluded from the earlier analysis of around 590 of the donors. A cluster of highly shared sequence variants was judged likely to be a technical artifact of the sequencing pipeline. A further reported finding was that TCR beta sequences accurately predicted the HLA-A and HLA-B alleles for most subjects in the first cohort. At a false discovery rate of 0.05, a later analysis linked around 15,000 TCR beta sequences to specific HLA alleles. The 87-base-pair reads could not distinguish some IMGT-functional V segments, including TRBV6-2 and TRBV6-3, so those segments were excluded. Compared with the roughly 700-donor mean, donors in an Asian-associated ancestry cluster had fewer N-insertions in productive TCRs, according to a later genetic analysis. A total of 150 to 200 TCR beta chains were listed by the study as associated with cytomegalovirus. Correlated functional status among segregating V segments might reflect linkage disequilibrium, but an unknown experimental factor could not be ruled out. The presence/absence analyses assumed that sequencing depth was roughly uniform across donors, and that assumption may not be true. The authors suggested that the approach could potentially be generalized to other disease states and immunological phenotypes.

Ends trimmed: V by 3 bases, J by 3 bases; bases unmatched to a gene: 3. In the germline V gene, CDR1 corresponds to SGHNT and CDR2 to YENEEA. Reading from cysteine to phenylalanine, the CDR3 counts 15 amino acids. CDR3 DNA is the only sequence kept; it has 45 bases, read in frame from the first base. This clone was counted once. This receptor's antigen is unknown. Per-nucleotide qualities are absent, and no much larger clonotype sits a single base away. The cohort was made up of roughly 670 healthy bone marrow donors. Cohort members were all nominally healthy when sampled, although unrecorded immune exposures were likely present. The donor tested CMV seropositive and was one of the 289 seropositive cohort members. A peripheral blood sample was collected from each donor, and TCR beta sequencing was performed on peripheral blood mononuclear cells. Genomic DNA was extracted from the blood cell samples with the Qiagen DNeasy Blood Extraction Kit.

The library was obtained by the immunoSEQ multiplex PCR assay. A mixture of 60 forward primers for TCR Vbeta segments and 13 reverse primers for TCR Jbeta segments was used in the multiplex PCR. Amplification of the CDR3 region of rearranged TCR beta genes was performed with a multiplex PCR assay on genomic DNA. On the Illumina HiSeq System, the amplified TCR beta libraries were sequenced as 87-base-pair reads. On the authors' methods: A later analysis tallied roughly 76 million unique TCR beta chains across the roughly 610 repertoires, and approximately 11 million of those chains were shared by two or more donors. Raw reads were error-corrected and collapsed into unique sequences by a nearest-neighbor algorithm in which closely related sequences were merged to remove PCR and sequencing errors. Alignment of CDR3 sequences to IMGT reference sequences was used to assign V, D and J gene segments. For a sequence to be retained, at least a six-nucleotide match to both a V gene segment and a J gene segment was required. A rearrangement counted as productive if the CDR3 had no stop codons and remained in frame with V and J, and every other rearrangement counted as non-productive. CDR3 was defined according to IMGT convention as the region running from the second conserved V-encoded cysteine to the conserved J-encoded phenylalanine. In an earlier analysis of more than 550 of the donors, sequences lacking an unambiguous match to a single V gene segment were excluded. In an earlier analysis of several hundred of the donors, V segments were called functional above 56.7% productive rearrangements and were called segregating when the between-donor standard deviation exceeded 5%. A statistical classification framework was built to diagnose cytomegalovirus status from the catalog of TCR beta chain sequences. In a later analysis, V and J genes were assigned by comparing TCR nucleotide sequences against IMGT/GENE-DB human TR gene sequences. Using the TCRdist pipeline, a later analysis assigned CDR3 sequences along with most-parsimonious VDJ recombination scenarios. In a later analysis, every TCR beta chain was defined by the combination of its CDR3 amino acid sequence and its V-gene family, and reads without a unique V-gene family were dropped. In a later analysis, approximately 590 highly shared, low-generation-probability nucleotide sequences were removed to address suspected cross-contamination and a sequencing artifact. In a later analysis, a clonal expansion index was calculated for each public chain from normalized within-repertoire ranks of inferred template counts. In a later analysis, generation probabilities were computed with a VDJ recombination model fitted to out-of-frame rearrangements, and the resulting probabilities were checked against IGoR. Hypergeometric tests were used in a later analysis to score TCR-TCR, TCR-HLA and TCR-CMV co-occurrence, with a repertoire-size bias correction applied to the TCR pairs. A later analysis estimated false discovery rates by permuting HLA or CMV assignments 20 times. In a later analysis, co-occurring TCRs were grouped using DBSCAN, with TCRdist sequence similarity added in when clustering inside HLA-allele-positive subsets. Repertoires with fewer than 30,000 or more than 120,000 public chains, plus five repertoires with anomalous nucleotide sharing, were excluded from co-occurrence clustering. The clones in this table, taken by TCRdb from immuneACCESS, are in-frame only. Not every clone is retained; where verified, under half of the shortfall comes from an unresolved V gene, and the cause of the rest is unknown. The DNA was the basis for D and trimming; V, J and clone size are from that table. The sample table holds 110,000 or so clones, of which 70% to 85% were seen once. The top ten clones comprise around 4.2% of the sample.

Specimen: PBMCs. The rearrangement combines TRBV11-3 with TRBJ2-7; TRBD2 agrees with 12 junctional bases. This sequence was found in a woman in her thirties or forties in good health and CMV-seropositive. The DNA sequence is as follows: TGTGCCAGCAGCTTGACTAGCGGGAGTTTCTACGAGCAGTACTTC. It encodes CASSLTSGSFYEQYF.